This is a list of T cell receptor beta chains from one sample in a study of T cells in Graves' hyperthyroidism and ophthalmopathy. TCRdb ran MiXCR on the multiplex PCR reads and lists one entry per CDR3 protein. The table records 450,000 to 650,000 distinct CDR3 sequences, 14% of them present only once. The sequenced sample consisted of blood. Receptors originate from a woman aged 18-35 years with Graves' ophthalmopathy. CDR3s include the opening cysteine and the closing phenylalanine or tryptophan. D genes are given only for firm matches. Clone size is given for some rows only: seen once, a few or many times, or a class if the clone is expanded.

J gene,D gene,V gene,clone size,CDR3 DNA,CDR3 protein
TRBJ2-7,TRBD2,TRBV7-8,many,TGTGCCAGCAGGTTCCTAGCGGGAGGGAGAGAGCAGTACTTC,CASRFLAGGREQYF
TRBJ1-6,-,TRBV11-2,-,TGTGCCAGCAGCCGGGTCACAAATCGGGCCCTCCACTTT,CASSRVTNRALHF
TRBJ1-2,TRBD1,TRBV24-1,few,TGTGCCACCAGTGACGAGGCACAAACAGGGGGCGCAAGCTATGGCTACACCTTC,CATSDEAQTGGASYGYTF
TRBJ1-2,-,TRBV27,-,TGTGCCAGCAGTGTGCCAGGGTCTGGCTACACCTTC,CASSVPGSGYTF
TRBJ1-1,TRBD1,TRBV12-3/TRBV12-4,-,TGTGCCAGCAGGGGACAGGGGGGTGGCACTGAAGCTTTCTTT,CASRGQGGGTEAFF
TRBJ1-1,-,TRBV28,many,TGTGCCAACCTGGGGATAATGAACACTGAAGCTTTCTTT,CANLGIMNTEAFF
TRBJ1-1,TRBD1,TRBV9,many,TGTGCCAGCAGCGGTAGGTGGGGACAGCACATGAACACTGAAGCTTTCTTT,CASSGRWGQHMNTEAFF
TRBJ2-5,-,TRBV6-1,many,TGTGCCAGCCCGGGGCGGCCGGACAGCGGGTATACGGAGACCCAGTACTTC,CASPGRPDSGYTETQYF
TRBJ2-7,-,TRBV18,-,TGTGCCAGCTCACCACAAGGGAGACCCTACGAGCAGTACTTC,CASSPQGRPYEQYF
TRBJ2-7,-,TRBV7-2,many,TGTGCCAGCAGCTTCGGGAACCACTACGAGCAGTACTTC,CASSFGNHYEQYF
TRBJ2-3,-,TRBV12-3/TRBV12-4,many,TGTGCCAGCAGTTTCAGTTTCTGGGGCACAGATACGCAGTATTTT,CASSFSFWGTDTQYF
TRBJ2-5,TRBD1,TRBV9,-,TGTGCCAGCAGCGCCGGGACAGCGTACCAAGAGACCCAGTACTTC,CASSAGTAYQETQYF
TRBJ2-3,-,TRBV12-3/TRBV12-4,many,TGTGCCAGCAGCAAAATGGGAGGCGTAGATACGCAGTATTTT,CASSKMGGVDTQYF
TRBJ2-5,-,TRBV20-1,many,TGCAGTGAAGGTAGTGCGGGCCAAGAGACCCAGTACTTC,CSEGSAGQETQYF
TRBJ2-3,TRBD1,TRBV9,-,TGTGCCAGCAGCGTTCGACTATCGACAGGGGATACGCAGTATTTT,CASSVRLSTGDTQYF
TRBJ2-1,-,TRBV6-2/TRBV6-3,many,TGTGCCAGCAGTTACTCCGGGTGGTCCGCCGAGCAGTTCTTC,CASSYSGWSAEQFF
TRBJ2-6,-,TRBV18,few,TGTGCCAGCTCCCCCGAGATCTCTGGGGCCAACGTCCTGACTTTC,CASSPEISGANVLTF
TRBJ2-7,TRBD2,TRBV6-2/TRBV6-3,many,TGTGCCAGCAGTTTACTAGCGGGAGGCGGTCTCTCTGCCTACGAGCAGTACTTC,CASSLLAGGGLSAYEQYF
TRBJ2-5,TRBD2,TRBV15,few,TGTGCCACCAGCAGAGATCGGGCTAGCGGAGCCCCCGGGACCCAGTACTTC,CATSRDRASGAPGTQYF
TRBJ2-3,-,TRBV7-2,many,TGTGCCAGCAGCTTAGGAAAGATCCCCACTCCTAGCACAGATACGCAGTATTTT,CASSLGKIPTPSTDTQYF
TRBJ2-5,-,TRBV3-1,many,TGTGCCAGCAGCCACGGACAGTTGCAAGAGACCCAGTACTTC,CASSHGQLQETQYF
TRBJ1-5,-,TRBV28,many,TGTGCCAGCAGCCCCCTTGGACTCCGGGGAGATCAGCCCCAGCATTTT,CASSPLGLRGDQPQHF
TRBJ2-7,-,TRBV25-1,-,TGTGCCAGCAGTGACGGGGCAGGGCCCTACGAGCAGTACTTC,CASSDGAGPYEQYF
TRBJ2-2,-,TRBV5-1,few,TGCGCCAGCAGCGCTGGAGTTCTCACCGGGGAGCTGTTTTTT,CASSAGVLTGELFF
TRBJ2-7,TRBD1,TRBV28,many,TGTGCCAGCAGTCCCACAGGGGGTTACTCCTACGAGCAGTACTTC,CASSPTGGYSYEQYF
TRBJ2-4,-,TRBV7-9,many,TGTGCCAGCAGCTCCGGAGTGGAAAACATTCAGTACTTC,CASSSGVENIQYF
TRBJ2-5,TRBD1,TRBV11-1,-,TGTGCCAGCAGCTCAAGGACAGGGGACTTAGGGACCCAGTACTTC,CASSSRTGDLGTQYF
TRBJ1-1,TRBD1,TRBV12-3/TRBV12-4,many,TGTGCCAGCAACAGGGGAGGCACTGAAGCTTTCTTT,CASNRGGTEAFF
TRBJ1-5,-,TRBV2,many,TGTGCCAGCAGCCCCGGTCCCCCCACGAATCAGCCCCAGCATTTT,CASSPGPPTNQPQHF
TRBJ1-1,-,TRBV27,many,TGTGCCAGCAGTCCAGAGGGGGATATGAACACTGAAGCTTTCTTT,CASSPEGDMNTEAFF
TRBJ2-2,-,TRBV7-3,few,TGTGCCAGCAGCTTAACCTCCGGGCTCCCCAACACCGGGGAGCTGTTTTTT,CASSLTSGLPNTGELFF
TRBJ2-5,-,TRBV10-3,many,TGTGCCATCAGTGAGAATGGGGGGGAGACCCAGTACTTC,CAISENGGETQYF
TRBJ1-2,-,TRBV9,-,TGTGCCAGCAGCGTAGGGGGCGGGCCCGGCTATGGCTACACCTTC,CASSVGGGPGYGYTF
TRBJ1-6,TRBD1,TRBV15,many,TGTGCCACCAGCCCGCGACAGGGGGCGAGTAATTCACCCCTCCACTTT,CATSPRQGASNSPLHF
TRBJ1-5,-,TRBV6-5,many,TGTGCCAGCAGTTACATCCCGGGGGCGCGCAATCAGCCCCAGCATTTT,CASSYIPGARNQPQHF
TRBJ2-4,TRBD1,TRBV6-2/TRBV6-3,many,TGTGCCAGCAGAGACAGGGCGTCCAAAAACATTCAGTACTTC,CASRDRASKNIQYF
TRBJ2-2,TRBD2,TRBV7-3,few,TGTGCCAGCAGCTTAAATCCCCTAGCGGGAGCATCGGGGGAGCTGTTTTTT,CASSLNPLAGASGELFF
TRBJ2-4,TRBD1,TRBV7-9,many,TGTGCCAGCAGCTCAGAATTGCAGGGGGCGGCTAGGAACATTCAGTACTTC,CASSSELQGAARNIQYF
TRBJ2-7,TRBD1,TRBV6-5,-,TGTGCCAGCAGTTTTGGAGGGACAGGGGTTCCCTACGAGCAGTACTTC,CASSFGGTGVPYEQYF
TRBJ2-3,-,TRBV5-1,many,TGCGCCAGCAGCCCATACAGGGCAGATACGCAGTATTTT,CASSPYRADTQYF
TRBJ2-2,-,TRBV2,many,TGTGCCAGCAGTGCTGAAGGGCCCACCGGGGAGCTGTTTTTT,CASSAEGPTGELFF
TRBJ2-3,TRBD1,TRBV14,many,TGTGCCAGCAGCCTGGGACAGGTGCTACGGGATACGCAGTATTTT,CASSLGQVLRDTQYF